This entry lists 31 T cell receptor beta chains sequenced from one sample in a study of T cells in Graves' hyperthyroidism and ophthalmopathy. Amplification of TCR beta CDR3 regions used RNA as the template. Initially, a first-round RT-PCR of the TCR CDR3 employed the HTBI primer set. TCRdb processed the multiplex PCR reads anew with MiXCR; each CDR3 protein has one entry. The table has hundreds of thousands of distinct CDR3 sequences, about 45% seen once. The sample was peripheral blood or thyroid tissue (not recorded which). The receptors stem from a woman aged 18-30 years with Graves' hyperthyroidism.

The genes are TRBV7-2 and TRBJ1-1, with D possibly being TRBD1 (6 bases). Germline CDR1 and CDR2: SGHTA and FQGNSA. Trimming stripped 6 bases from V and 2 bases from J, with 13 bases between. The CDR3 consists of 14 residues. The CDR3 nucleotides read TGTGCCAGCAGGCGCTGGGGGCCTAACACTGAAGCTTTCTTT. It codes for CASRRWGPNTEAFF.

Details on this clonotype: At one boundary the junction diverges from the germline segment, which might be a read error. The chain employs TRBV2 and TRBJ2-7; no firm D call. Germline CDR1 reads SNHLY; CDR2 reads FYNNEI. CDR3 length: 13 residues. The CDR3 nucleotides read TGCGCCAGCAGCCAAGGACCTCAGTTGGTGCAGTACTTC. It specifies CASSQGPQLVQYF.

This clonotype was observed at least ten times. The rearrangement links TRBV6-5 to TRBJ1-2; D perhaps matches TRBD1 (6 bases). The V end was cut by 5 bases, the J end by 8 bases, with 18 bases between. Germline loops: CDR1 MNHEY, CDR2 SVGAGI. CDR3 length equals 14 residues. The CDR3 sequence: CASSPWDTVSGYTF. CDR3 coding DNA: TGTGCCAGCAGTCCCTGGGACACGGTCTCAGGCTACACCTTC.

The chain employs TRBV7-2 and TRBJ2-5; D unresolved. Germline V gene lookup returns CDR1 SGHTA and CDR2 FQGNSA. The V gene lost 5 bases and the J gene lost 7 bases, with 11 bases spanning the gap. There are 12 residues in the CDR3. CDR3 protein: CASSPIPGTQYF. CDR3 in DNA: TGTGCCAGCAGCCCAATTCCCGGGACCCAGTACTTC.

The chain carries TRBV19 and TRBJ1-6, with D maybe TRBD1 (5 bases). Trimming took off 10 bases at V and 9 bases at J, with 16 bases between the two ends. The CDR3 has 13 residues. Germline-derived CDR1 and CDR2 are LNHDA and SQIVND (reference sequence). CDR3 nucleotides: TGTGCCACCAATGGGGCCAGATTTTCACCCCTCCACTTT. Translation gives CATNGARFSPLHF.

The V and J genes are TRBV7-9 and TRBJ1-4; maybe TRBD1 (5 bases). This CDR3 has 14 amino acids. Germline-derived CDR1 and CDR2 are SEHNR and FQNEAQ (reference sequence). Trimming took off 3 bases at V and 7 bases at J, with 12 bases between the two ends. CDR3 protein: CASSFDSGGEKLFF. The CDR3 coding sequence is TGTGCCAGCAGCTTCGACAGCGGAGGTGAAAAACTGTTTTTT.

The chain uses TRBV19 and TRBJ2-6; 7 positions match TRBD1. The CDR3 sequence is 17 residues long. CDR1 is LNHDA, CDR2 SQIVND, per germline (reference sequence). V lost 6 bases and J lost 1; bases outside the gene matches: 9. CDR3 DNA: TGTGCCAGTAGACCACCGGGACAGCAATCTGGGGCCAACGTCCTGACTTTC. It specifies CASRPPGQQSGANVLTF.

This clonotype was observed a few times. The chain uses TRBV19 and TRBJ1-5; no firm D call. Trimming removed 3 bases at V and 2 bases at J, with 11 bases between. The CDR3 is 15 amino acids. Germline loops: CDR1 LNHDA, CDR2 SQIVND (reference sequence). The DNA of the CDR3 is TGTGCCAGTAGTATCACAGCGGCGGGCAATCAGCCCCAGCATTTT. Amino acid sequence: CASSITAAGNQPQHF.

The gene calls are TRBV7-9 and TRBJ2-7, with 11 bases lining up with TRBD1. This CDR3 has 15 residues. Germline V gives CDR1 SEHNR, CDR2 FQNEAQ (reference sequence). With V trimmed by 5 bases and J by 3 bases, 6 bases remained unmatched. In DNA form, the CDR3 reads TGTGCCAGCAGCCCCCTGGGACAGGGGGACTACGAGCAGTACTTC. It translates to CASSPLGQGDYEQYF.

The chain combines TRBV7-2 with TRBJ1-5, with D hard to call. The CDR3 is 15 residues long. Germline V gene sequence: CDR1 SGHTA, CDR2 FQGNSA. The V end lost 3 bases, the J end lost 4 bases, and 13 bases lay between the germline ends. The chain's CDR3 is CASSFSPQWNQPQHF. In DNA form, the CDR3 reads TGTGCCAGCAGCTTCAGCCCCCAATGGAATCAGCCCCAGCATTTT.

This clonotype came up many times. V gene TRBV20-1 combines with J gene TRBJ1-2, with D perhaps TRBD1 (6 bases). Germline V gives CDR1 DFQATT, CDR2 SNEGSKA (reference sequence). CDR3 length equals 13 residues. The V end was cut by 4 bases, the J end by 2 bases, with 11 bases between. This chain's CDR3 is CSATDSPNYGYTF. The CDR3, as DNA: TGCAGTGCTACGGACAGTCCAAACTATGGCTACACCTTC.

This clonotype was seen many times. The J gene is TRBJ1-2, the V gene TRBV29-1; D unclear. The CDR3 covers 12 residues. The V end was cut by 4 bases, the J end by 6 bases, with 12 bases between. Germline CDR1 is SQVTM and CDR2 is ANQGSEA. In DNA form, the CDR3 reads TGCAGCGTTGGGGAGGTGGAGGATGGCTACACCTTC. It specifies CSVGEVEDGYTF.

Written as DNA, the CDR3 is TGTGCCACCAGTGATTTGCCGGCTAGCGGGACCTACGAGCAGTACTTC. It yields the protein CATSDLPASGTYEQYF. The chain combines TRBV24-1 with TRBJ2-7; the match to TRBD2 covers 9 bases. The germline V gene has CDR1 KGHDR and CDR2 SFDVKD. J gave up 2 bases and V 0 bases, and 4 bases lay outside the gene matches. The CDR3 is 16 amino acids.

This clonotype has just a few counts. The gene calls are TRBV7-9 and TRBJ1-1; D is unresolved. The CDR3 contains 15 residues. Per the germline V gene, CDR1 is SEHNR and CDR2 is FQNEAQ (reference sequence). Trimming shortened V by 1 base and J by 4 bases, and 13 bases separated the two germline ends. CDR3 amino acids: CASSLVGSPGTEAFF. Here the CDR3 DNA reads TGTGCCAGCAGCTTAGTTGGGTCACCTGGCACTGAAGCTTTCTTT.

This clonotype appeared many times. This chain uses TRBV24-1 with TRBJ1-3; a possible D gene is TRBD1 (5 bases). In germline, CDR1 is KGHDR, CDR2 SFDVKD. V shed 3 bases and J shed 2 bases, with 7 bases lying between them. This CDR3 spans 14 amino acids. CDR3 protein: CATSDPRAGNTIYF. CDR3 sequence (DNA): TGTGCCACCAGTGATCCCAGGGCTGGAAACACCATATATTTT.

This clonotype turned up a few times. This rearrangement joins TRBV2 to TRBJ1-4; 11 nucleotides agree with TRBD1. The CDR3 runs 16 residues. The V segment lost 7 bases and the J segment 4 bases; nucleotides outside the gene matches: 8. Germline lookup yields CDR1 SNHLY and CDR2 FYNNEI. CDR3 sequence (DNA): TGTGCCAGCATTCGGACAGGGGGCACCAATAATGAAAAACTGTTTTTT. Residues: CASIRTGGTNNEKLFF.

The count of this clonotype is one. V is TRBV25-1 and J is TRBJ1-2, with D perhaps matching TRBD1 (5 bases). The length of the CDR3 is 14 residues. CDR1 and CDR2 from the germline V gene are MGHDK and SYGVNS. V was cut by 6 bases and J by 2 bases, with 13 bases left in between. The CDR3 here is CASSAQTANYGYTF. The CDR3 DNA sequence: TGTGCCAGCAGCGCACAGACAGCCAACTATGGCTACACCTTC.

The chain combines TRBV7-9 with TRBJ2-7; the match to TRBD2 covers 11 bases. Germline V CDR1 and CDR2: SEHNR, FQNEAQ (reference sequence). The CDR3 sequence is 14 residues long. J gave up 6 bases and V 7 bases, and 8 bases lay outside the gene matches. The CDR3, as DNA: TGTGCCAGCACCAACGGGACTAGCGGCAGCGAGCAGTACTTC. Protein product: CASTNGTSGSEQYF. The full variable domain, with the rest looked up from reference TRBV7-9 and TRBJ2-7, is DTGVSQNPRHKITKRGQNVTFRCDPISEHNRLYWYRQTLGQGPEFLTYFQNEAQLEKSRLLSDRFSAERPKGSFSTLEIQRTEQGDSAMYLCASTNGTSGSEQYFGPGTRLTVT.

This clonotype came up many times. V and J are TRBV29-1 and TRBJ1-2; weak D call: TRBD1 (5 bases). Germline V gene sequence: CDR1 SQVTM, CDR2 ANQGSEA. Trimming pared 5 bases from V and 7 bases from J, leaving 20 bases between. The CDR3 has 14 amino acids. The CDR3 nucleotides read TGCAGCGTTCCGTCGTTAGGACATCGGTCTGGCTACACCTTC. Translating gives CSVPSLGHRSGYTF.

This clonotype was found a few times. The chain links TRBV25-1 to TRBJ1-4; 9 bases map to TRBD1. Germline lookup yields CDR1 MGHDK and CDR2 SYGVNS. The CDR3 contains 15 residues. V lost 2 bases to trimming and J lost 8 bases; unmatched junction nucleotides: 6. The CDR3 DNA reads TGTGCCAGCAGTGAAGGGGGACAGGGACAAGAAAAACTGTTTTTT. Translating gives CASSEGGQGQEKLFF.

With regard to this clonotype: This may be a read error: a much more frequent sequence differs by one nucleotide. The chain carries TRBV2 and TRBJ1-2; D gene unclear. Germline-derived CDR1 and CDR2 are SNHLY and FYNNEI. The CDR3 consists of 12 residues. CDR3 nucleotides: TGTGCCAGCGGTGGCCCAAACTATGGCTACGCCTTC. This codes for CASGGPNYGYAF.

J is TRBJ1-1 and V is TRBV7-9; TRBD1 aligns across 7 bases. The CDR3 has 15 residues. From germline, CDR1 is SEHNR and CDR2 FQNEAQ (reference sequence). V dropped 5 bases and J dropped 1; count of bases not matched to a gene: 7. The CDR3 coding sequence is TGTGCCAGCAGCGGGCGACAGGGAGGGAACACTGAAGCTTTCTTT. Protein product: CASSGRQGGNTEAFF.

This clonotype has ten or more counts. V is TRBV25-1 and J is TRBJ1-1; 8 positions match TRBD1. J lost 1 base, V lost 8 bases, and 6 bases had no gene match. CDR1 is MGHDK and CDR2 is SYGVNS in the germline V gene. The CDR3 spans 14 residues. In DNA form, the CDR3 reads TGTGCCAGCGGAAACAGGGGGACGAACACTGAAGCTTTCTTT. This codes for CASGNRGTNTEAFF.

Comment on this clonotype: A read error is possible here, since a much larger clone lies one base away. The chain carries TRBV10-3 and TRBJ2-7; D tentatively reads TRBD1 or TRBD2 (5 bases each). CDR1 and CDR2 (germline): ENHRY, SYGVKD. The CDR3 extends over 16 amino acids. The CDR3 bases are TGTGCCATCAGTGGCCAGCCCCCCCGGGGCTCCTACGGGCAGTACTTC. Protein sequence: CAISGQPPRGSYGQYF.

J is TRBJ2-7 and V is TRBV10-1; 9 bases map to TRBD1. The germline CDR1 and CDR2 sequences are WNHNN and SYGVQD (reference sequence). There are 16 residues in the CDR3. V shed 6 bases and J 4 bases; nucleotides not matched to a gene: 13. In DNA, the CDR3 is TGCGCCAGCAGGCCGATCCCGGGACAGGGAAGATACGAGCAGTACTTC. It specifies CASRPIPGQGRYEQYF.

In this sample, this clonotype turned up many times. The chain joins TRBV7-2 to TRBJ2-7, with 8 nucleotides matching TRBD1. The germline V gene encodes CDR1 SGHTA and CDR2 FQGNSA. V dropped 7 bases and J dropped 0; count of bases not matched to a gene: 5. The CDR3 has 14 residues. CDR3 in DNA: TGTGCCAGCACCCTAGACAGGGGCTCCTACGAGCAGTACTTC. Protein sequence: CASTLDRGSYEQYF. The full variable domain, its missing parts supplied by reference TRBV7-2 and TRBJ2-7, is GAGVSQSPSNKVTEKGKDVELRCDPISGHTALYWYRQSLGQGLEFLIYFQGNSAPDKSGLPSDRFSAERTGGSVSTLTIQRTQQEDSAVYLCASTLDRGSYEQYFGPGTRLTVT.

In this sample, this clonotype turned up a few times. The V and J genes are TRBV6-6 and TRBJ2-7, with D possibly TRBD2 on 7 matching bases. Germline values: CDR1 MNHNY, CDR2 SVGAGI (reference sequence). The CDR3 extends over 16 amino acids. V was pared by 6 bases and J by 2 bases, with 20 bases between. Here the CDR3 DNA reads TGTGCCAGCAGCCAGGGACATGGCGGGGGTACCTACGAGCAGTACTTC. This translates into CASSQGHGGGTYEQYF.

Many counts were recorded for this clonotype. V gene TRBV2 combines with J gene TRBJ1-5; D is undetermined. The CDR3 contains 14 residues. Germline values: CDR1 SNHLY, CDR2 FYNNEI. V lost 4 bases and J lost 0, with 7 bases in between. DNA of the CDR3: TGTGCCAGCAGTGGGTGGCGTAGCAATCAGCCCCAGCATTTT. Translating it yields CASSGWRSNQPQHF.

About this clonotype itself: A read error is possible here, since a much larger clone lies one base away. The J gene is TRBJ2-7, the V gene TRBV2; tentative D call: TRBD2 (5 bases). The V gene lost 3 bases and the J gene lost 3 bases, with 9 bases spanning the gap. Germline lookup yields CDR1 SNHLY and CDR2 FYNNEI. The CDR3 length is 13 residues. CDR3 in DNA: TGTGCCAGCAGTGAGGATGGAGGCTACGAGCAGTACTTC. Its translation: CASSEDGGYEQYF.

A remark on this clonotype: This may stem from a read error, because a much larger clone lies one nucleotide away. This sequence joins TRBV6-1 and TRBJ1-2; no clear D gene. The ends were cut back, 7 bases at V and 3 bases at J, with 12 bases in the middle. The CDR3 is 13 amino acids. Per germline, CDR1 MNHNS and CDR2 SASEGT. CDR3 coding DNA: TGTGCCAGCAAGGGCCGAGGGTACTATGGCTACACCTTC. Its protein is CASKGRGYYGYTF.

The chain couples TRBV12-3 or TRBV12-4 to TRBJ1-1; tentative D call: TRBD1 (6 bases). Between the trimmed V and J ends, which lost 3 bases and 4 bases, there was a span of 21 bases. The length of the CDR3 is 17 residues. This CDR3 reads CASSLGGAPSSSTEAFF. The CDR3 DNA sequence: TGTGCCAGCAGTTTGGGGGGGGCTCCCTCCTCCAGCACTGAAGCTTTCTTT.